This T cell receptor (beta chain) was captured by sequencing in a study of shared clonotypes between healthy human individuals. Looking at the study overall: The cohort comprised a couple of women and three men. Their ages spanned 18 to 49 years. Study outcomes and limitations: Non-shared clonotypes had lower generation probabilities than those shared by all four donors.

Trimming removed 1 base at V and 5 bases at J, with 12 bases between. There are 16 residues in the CDR3. The germline gives CDR1 MGHRA, CDR2 YSYEKL. The data were produced by immunoSEQ multiplex PCR, yet TCRdb's version contains in-frame clones alone and is incomplete. The profile shows 2 million to 2.5 million clones, approximately 96% of them singletons. Regarding this clone: Its antigen is undetermined.

Adult donors, all healthy and HIV-negative, had no recent acute infections or vaccinations. Specimen: naive CD4+ T cells sorted from blood. The sample's subset: CD45RA+ positively selected. This clonotype was sampled from a young man in good health. The J gene is TRBJ1-6, the V gene TRBV4-1; possible D gene TRBD1, 5 bases. The CDR3 spells CASSQGSGGNNSPLHF. The CDR3 nucleotides are TGCGCCAGCAGCCAAGGTTCGGGGGGAAATAATTCACCCCTCCACTTT.